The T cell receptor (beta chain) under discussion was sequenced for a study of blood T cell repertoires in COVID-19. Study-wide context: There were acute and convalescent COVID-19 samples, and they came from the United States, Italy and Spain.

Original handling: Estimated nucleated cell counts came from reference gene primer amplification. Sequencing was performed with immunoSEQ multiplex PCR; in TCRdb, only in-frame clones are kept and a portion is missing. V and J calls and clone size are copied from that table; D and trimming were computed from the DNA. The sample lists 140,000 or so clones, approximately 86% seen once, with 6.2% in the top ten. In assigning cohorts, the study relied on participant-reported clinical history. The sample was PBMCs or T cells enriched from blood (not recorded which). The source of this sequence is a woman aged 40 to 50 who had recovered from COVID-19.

As DNA, the CDR3 is TGTGCCAGCAGCGCTCCCCCGACAGGAACCTCACCCAATTCACCCCTCCACTTT. Translating gives CASSAPPTGTSPNSPLHF. The rearrangement uses TRBV5-4 and TRBJ1-6; weak D call: TRBD1 (6 bases). The germline gives CDR1 SGHNT, CDR2 YYREEE (reference sequence). CDR3 size: 18 residues. Trimming stripped 4 bases from V and 7 bases from J, with 24 bases between.